The rows below give T cell receptor beta chains drawn from one sample of a study of low-dose radiotherapy and immunotherapy resistance in tumors. TCRdb reprocessed the reads via MiXCR and lists one record per CDR3 protein. The profile shows tens of thousands of distinct CDR3 sequences, over 15% of them singletons. The source material was PBMCs, sampled before treatment. Receptors originate from a male donor with prostate cancer. The CDR3 runs from the conserved cysteine through the conserved F or W. A D gene is named only where the DNA matches it firmly. Some rows have no size entry. The others give once, few or many, or a class for an expanded clone.

j_gene | d_gene | v_gene | abundance | CDR3nt | CDR3aa
TRBJ2-1 | TRBD2 | TRBV5-4 | many | TGTGCCAGCAGCTCGGGACTAGAGTTGGATGAGCAGTTCTTC | CASSSGLELDEQFF
TRBJ1-1 | . | TRBV11-2 | many | TGTGCCAGCACCTCCAGCGGCTCTTTCGAAGCTTTCTTT | CASTSSGSFEAFF
TRBJ2-3 | TRBD2 | TRBV20-1 | many | TGCAGTGCTAAAAGCGGGGGGGGCACAGATACGCAGTATTTT | CSAKSGGGTDTQYF
TRBJ2-7 | TRBD1 | TRBV3-1 | many | TGTGCCAGCAGCCCCGGGACAGCGACGGGGAAGTACTTC | CASSPGTATGKYF
TRBJ1-2 | . | TRBV7-6 | many | TGTGCCAGCACCCGCGGGGGACACCAAACCCCCTCTAACTATGGCTACACCTTC | CASTRGGHQTPSNYGYTF
TRBJ2-2 | TRBD2 | TRBV5-4 | many | TGTGCCAGCAGTTACCACGGGGGGGCATTCAACACCGGGGAGCTGTTTTTT | CASSYHGGAFNTGELFF
TRBJ2-7 | TRBD2 | TRBV19 | many | TGTGCCAGTAGTCCGGGACTAGGGGGTTACGAGCAGTACTTC | CASSPGLGGYEQYF
TRBJ2-1 | TRBD1 | TRBV2 | many | TGTGCCAGCAGTATCCGGACAGGGGAAGCAGGTGAGCAGTTCTTC | CASSIRTGEAGEQFF
TRBJ1-3 | . | TRBV3-1 | many | TGTGCCAGCAGCCAAGATCTGGCCGGCTCTGGAAACACCATATATTTT | CASSQDLAGSGNTIYF
TRBJ1-2 | . | TRBV6-2/TRBV6-3 | many | TGTGCCAGCAGTGGAACACGGGCCGCCAATGGCTACACCTTC | CASSGTRAANGYTF
TRBJ2-2 | . | TRBV6-6 | many | TGTGCCAGCAGTTACACTGCCCAGGTCGTCGCCGGGGAGCTGTTTTTT | CASSYTAQVVAGELFF
TRBJ2-3 | TRBD2 | TRBV12-3/TRBV12-4 | many | TGTGCCAGCAGTTCTCGGGGGGGACTAGATACGCAGTATTTT | CASSSRGGLDTQYF
TRBJ2-3 | . | TRBV23-1 | once | TGCGCCAGCAGCCAGGGCGGGGAAGACACAGATACGCAGTATTTT | CASSQGGEDTDTQYF
TRBJ1-2 | . | TRBV20-1 | many | TGCAGTGCTAGAGACAACAGGATCTATGGCTACACCTTC | CSARDNRIYGYTF
TRBJ2-1 | . | TRBV20-1 | many | TGCAGTGCTAGAGTACACGGCCGGGATGAGCAGTTCTTC | CSARVHGRDEQFF
TRBJ2-7 | TRBD1 | TRBV4-2 | . | TGTGCCAGCAGCCAAGAGGGCAGGGGGCGGAGAGAGCAGTACTTC | CASSQEGRGRREQYF
TRBJ2-7 | TRBD1 | TRBV12-3/TRBV12-4 | once | TGTGCCAGCAGCCGTGAGACAGGGGGCATGGAGCAGTACTTC | CASSRETGGMEQYF
TRBJ2-7 | . | TRBV2 | many | TGTGCCAGCAGCCCCTCCTACGAGCAGTACTTC | CASSPSYEQYF
TRBJ1-5 | . | TRBV4-1 | many | TGCGCCAGCAGCCAGAGACCGGGCCAGAGGAGCATATACAATCAGCCCCAGCATTTT | CASSQRPGQRSIYNQPQHF
TRBJ2-7 | . | TRBV19 | many | TGTGCCAGTAGCCCCTGGGCCGGGGGCTCCTACGAGCAGTACTTC | CASSPWAGGSYEQYF
TRBJ2-5 | . | TRBV6-5 | many | TGTGCCAGCAGGGAGGGGCCGAACGGGGAGACCCAGTACTTC | CASREGPNGETQYF
TRBJ1-2 | TRBD1 | TRBV19 | many | TGTGCCAGTAGTATCCCGACAGGGGCTGACTATGGCTACACCTTC | CASSIPTGADYGYTF
TRBJ2-7 | . | TRBV5-1 | many | TGCGCCAGCAGCTTGTGGACAGCAGAGTCCTCCTACGAGCAGTACTTC | CASSLWTAESSYEQYF